A selection of T cell receptor beta chains follows, all from one sample in a study of shared clonotypes between healthy human individuals. The protocol was immunoSEQ multiplex PCR, while the TCRdb copy is restricted to in-frame clones and leaves out a portion. Of around 690,000 clones detected, 90% appear once; the ten largest clones hold 34%. The sequenced material came from memory CD8+ T cells from PBMCs. The receptors here all came from a man aged 18 to 30 in good health. Some clones in this sample may be carry-over from other donors' samples. Both conserved end residues are part of each CDR3.

v_gene	j_gene	CDR3aa
TRBV7-9	NA	CASSLTETPRDYEQYF
TRBV4-1	TRBJ2-4	CASSHREGKNIQYF
TRBV4-1	TRBJ2-7	CASSQDASGSSRYEQYF
TRBV9	TRBJ2-2	CASSVRDGSNTGELFF
TRBV27	TRBJ2-7	CASSSRAGSYEQYF
TRBV29-1	TRBJ2-2	CSVEYNGELFF
TRBV19	TRBJ2-7	CATSGRDYYEQYF
TRBV25-1	TRBJ2-7	CASRGVGSYEQYF
TRBV7-2	TRBJ2-1	CASSPHPGLGIYEQFF
TRBV7-6	TRBJ2-1	CASSLGPGLATNEQFF
TRBV6-5	TRBJ1-2	CASSFGYNYGYTF
TRBV7-3	TRBJ2-1	CASSAGPSNEQFF
TRBV4-2	TRBJ2-7	CASSQDAYSYEQYF
TRBV27	TRBJ2-7	CASSPLGVIYEQYF
TRBV6-5	TRBJ1-2	CASSYTPTGGAYGYTF
TRBV28	TRBJ2-7	CASSPFPYEQYF
TRBV4-1	TRBJ2-7	CASSPTTPTSEQYF
TRBV7-9	TRBJ2-1	CATRAGPPGDEQFF
TRBV4-1	TRBJ2-3	CASSQEWDNGQYF
TRBV7-8	TRBJ2-7	CASSLLHRDRVGEQYF
TRBV10-3	TRBJ2-5	CAISKASGSFMETQYF
TRBV7-8	TRBJ2-4	CASRKLATWEGTGVKNIQYF
TRBV4-1	TRBJ2-2	CASSQAQLAGGPGELFF
TRBV19	TRBJ2-1	CASSMDGVGEQFF
TRBV9	TRBJ2-6	CASSAAAGAGANVLTF
TRBV6-5	TRBJ2-7	CASSPDQRSYYEQYF
TRBV9	TRBJ2-1	CASSPLGSADLYNEQFF
TRBV6-5	TRBJ1-5	CAIRTPDRNQPQHF
TRBV11-2	TRBJ1-5	CASSRETGGNQPQHF
TRBV9	TRBJ2-1	CASSVGAGYNEQFF
TRBV7-9	TRBJ2-7	CASSLGTSGTYEQYF
TRBV4-1	TRBJ1-1	CASSLRHEREAFF
TRBV7-8	TRBJ2-5	CASSHKEGVKEETQYF
TRBV15	TRBJ2-1	CATSRADYSPSSYNEQFF
TRBV27	TRBJ1-2	CASSPRGGGRYGYTF
TRBV19	TRBJ2-1	CASSISLAGDGEQFF
TRBV6-5	TRBJ2-6	CASSYTSGSGANVLTF
TRBV5-1	TRBJ1-1	CASSQRTGTEAFF
TRBV27	TRBJ1-1	CASSSWRGAEAFF
TRBV28	TRBJ2-7	CASSTSRGNEQYF
TRBV27	TRBJ2-7	CASSPLLDYEQYF
TRBV11-2	TRBJ2-3	CASSSRTSGSSATDTQYF
TRBV28	TRBJ1-4	CASSSTREATNEKLFF
TRBV28	TRBJ1-5	CASSLLIQQVSNQPQHF
TRBV27	TRBJ1-2	CASSLGGAAGYTF
TRBV10-3	TRBJ2-6	CAISSWDSYSGANVLTF
TRBV10-3	TRBJ1-1	CAIRDRDFGNTEAFF
TRBV5-4	TRBJ2-7	CASSLGTGGYEQYF
TRBV7-9	TRBJ1-5	CASSLELGPNQPQHF
TRBV19	TRBJ1-1	CASLGSNTEAFF
TRBV5-5	TRBJ1-2	CASSLGGQGAYYGYTF
TRBV15	TRBJ2-1	CATSVRDRESNEQFF
TRBV19	TRBJ2-3	CASSIIGTSTDTQYF
TRBV6-1	TRBJ1-5	CASTNKGHQPQHF
TRBV9	TRBJ2-3	CASRGPGDTQYF